The 5 T cell receptor beta chains below all came from one sample that was sequenced in a study of PD-L1 blockade in urothelial cancer. TCRdb's table, derived via immunoSEQ multiplex PCR, lists solely in-frame clones and lacks some. The top ten hold less than 2.5% of the sample, which has 40,000 to 55,000 clones, roughly 91% seen once. The time point here: peripheral blood 6 weeks after treatment start. The input for sequencing was PBMCs, taken around atezolizumab (anti-PD-L1) treatment. All receptors come from a man aged 55 to 70 with urothelial cancer.

This sequence joins TRBV5-5 and TRBJ1-5; 8 nucleotides line up with TRBD1. V gave up 3 bases and J gave up 7 bases; unmatched junction bases: 9. The germline gives CDR1 SGHKS, CDR2 YYEKEE (reference sequence). The CDR3 consists of 15 residues. The CDR3 coding sequence is TGTGCCAGCAGCTCCCCCGGGACAGGAGGGCAGCCCCAGCATTTT. Protein sequence: CASSSPGTGGQPQHF.

The chain combines TRBV7-2 with TRBJ2-5; 8 positions agree with TRBD2. With V trimmed by 5 bases and J by 7 bases, 6 bases remained unmatched. CDR3 length: 13 amino acids. The V gene's germline CDR1 is SGHTA and CDR2 FQGNSA. The CDR3 nucleotides are TGTGCCAGCAGCCCTCGGGAGGGAGTGACCCAGTACTTC. It translates to CASSPREGVTQYF.

The rearrangement uses TRBV19 and TRBJ1-2; TRBD1 matches at 7 bases. Germline trimming cut 7 bases from V and 5 bases from J; bases unmatched to any gene: 10. Germline assignment: CDR1 LNHDA and CDR2 SQIVND (reference sequence). The CDR3 has 14 amino acids. CDR3 coding DNA: TGTGCCAGTACCACCACAGGGGAAGATTATGGCTACACCTTC. Protein product: CASTTTGEDYGYTF.

The chain employs TRBV6-5 and TRBJ2-7; the D gene is possibly TRBD1 (6 bases). V shed 2 bases and J shed 7 bases, with 12 bases lying between them. The CDR3 spans 13 residues. Looked up from germline, CDR1 is MNHEY and CDR2 is SVGAGI. The CDR3 reads CASSYRQGSEQYF. CDR3 in DNA: TGTGCCAGCAGTTACCGCCAGGGGAGTGAGCAGTACTTC.

CDR3 sequence reads: CASSTSGSGETQYF. CDR3 DNA sequence: TGTGCCAGCAGCACTAGCGGGAGCGGGGAGACCCAGTACTTC. The V gene is TRBV7-7, the J gene TRBJ2-5; TRBD2 matches at 11 bases. Germline CDR1 and CDR2: SSHAT and FNYEAQ (reference sequence). The CDR3 is made up of 14 amino acids. Unmatched junction bases numbered 4, after V lost 5 bases and J lost 5 bases.